Listed here are 13 T cell receptor beta chains from one sample, sequenced in a study of type 1 and type 2 diabetes patients. PCR was run on genomic DNA. A primer set of 30 forward and 13 reverse primers amplified the CDR3. One entry per CDR3 protein, called by TCRdb with MiXCR from the multiplex PCR reads. The top ten hold roughly an eighth of the sample, which has 250,000 or so distinct CDR3 sequences, roughly 50% seen once. Sequencing was done on a sample of peripheral blood mononuclear cells (PBMCs). The receptors were gathered from a man aged 18 to 30 with type 2 diabetes.

This rearrangement joins TRBV9 to TRBJ2-7; 8 nucleotides align to TRBD1. The V gene's germline CDR1 is SGDLS and CDR2 YYNGEE. CDR3 size: 14 residues. With 3 bases clipped from V and 5 bases from J, the junction kept 7 bases outside the gene matches. CDR3 residues: CASSGIDRGHEQYF. The CDR3 DNA reads TGTGCCAGCAGCGGAATAGACAGGGGCCACGAGCAGTACTTC.

This clonotype was picked up a small number of times. The chain couples TRBV2 to TRBJ2-2; maybe TRBD2 (6 bases). This CDR3 spans 15 amino acids. The germline CDR1 and CDR2 sequences are SNHLY and FYNNEI. With 6 bases removed from V and 5 bases from J, the gap between germline ends came to 16 bases. Here the CDR3 reads CASSALRLDTGELFF. The DNA for the CDR3 is TGTGCCAGCAGCGCTCTACGACTAGATACCGGGGAGCTGTTTTTT.

The chain carries TRBV2 and TRBJ1-1, with D unclear. Germline CDR1 and CDR2: SNHLY and FYNNEI. V lost 6 bases and J 11 bases, leaving 25 bases between the germline ends. This CDR3 has 15 amino acids. CDR3 region: CASRALVVRSYRAFF. The CDR3 DNA reads TGTGCCAGCAGAGCCCTCGTCGTAAGGTCCTATAGGGCTTTCTTT. Supplemented by reference TRBV2 and TRBJ1-1, the full variable domain reads EPEVTQTPSHQVTQMGQEVILRCVPISNHLYFYWYRQILGQKVEFLVSFYNNEISEKSEIFDDQFSVERPDGSNFTLKIRSTKLEDSAMYFCASRALVVRSYRAFFGQGTRLTVV.

This clonotype was detected only once. V usage is TRBV13 and J usage is TRBJ2-7; perhaps D is TRBD1 or TRBD2 (5 bases each). V lost 6 bases, J lost 6 bases, and 33 bases lay in between. There are 19 residues in the CDR3. Per germline, CDR1 PRHDT and CDR2 FYEKMQ (reference sequence). The CDR3 reads CASSYSMGEQAGNRAEQYF. The CDR3 DNA sequence: TGTGCCAGCAGTTACTCGATGGGGGAGCAGGCAGGTAATCGGGCCGAGCAGTACTTC.

At least ten counts were recorded for this clonotype. The chain is built from TRBV7-8 and TRBJ2-7; TRBD2 aligns across 8 bases. With 11 bases clipped from V and 4 bases from J, the junction kept 7 bases outside the gene matches. The CDR3 extends over 12 amino acids. Germline V gives CDR1 SGHVS, CDR2 FQNEAQ. The CDR3 protein is CASRGGSYEQYF. CDR3 bases: TGTGCCTCCCGGGGGGGCTCGTACGAGCAGTACTTC.

J is TRBJ2-2 and V is TRBV29-1, with unresolved D. The CDR3 has 11 residues. V was shortened by 5 bases and J by 6 bases, with 7 bases between the two germline ends. Germline V gene lookup returns CDR1 SQVTM and CDR2 ANQGSEA. The CDR3 DNA reads TGCAGCGTTTATTCGCCCGGGGAGCTGTTTTTT. Translation gives CSVYSPGELFF.

This chain uses TRBV20-1 with TRBJ2-3, with TRBD2 matching over 10 bases. CDR3 size: 16 residues. CDR1 and CDR2 from the germline V gene are DFQATT and SNEGSKA (reference sequence). J gave up 4 bases and V 1 base, and 8 bases lay outside the gene matches. The CDR3 DNA is TGCAGTGCTAGAGTTTCAGCGGGGGGGCGGTCAGATACGCAGTATTTT. It specifies CSARVSAGGRSDTQYF.

The chain recombines TRBV7-8 with TRBJ2-2; D might be TRBD2 (6 bases). Germline values: CDR1 SGHVS, CDR2 FQNEAQ. V gave up 1 base and J gave up 4 bases, with 16 bases separating them. CDR3 length: 17 amino acids. For the CDR3, the DNA is TGTGCCAGCAGCTTAGTCGGTTCGGGAGAATCCACCGGGGAGCTGTTTTTT. Its protein product is CASSLVGSGESTGELFF.

This clonotype was counted at least ten times. The gene calls are TRBV15 and TRBJ1-1; perhaps TRBD1 as D (5 bases). The germline CDR1 and CDR2 sequences are LNHNV and YYDKDF (reference sequence). This CDR3 region has 16 residues. V lost 3 bases to trimming and J lost 0 bases, with 14 bases between them. The CDR3 protein is CATSSPTGRMNTEAFF. The CDR3 DNA reads TGTGCCACCAGCAGTCCAACAGGCCGCATGAACACTGAAGCTTTCTTT.

The J gene is TRBJ1-6, the V gene TRBV4-1; possibly TRBD1 for D (6 bases). The CDR3 runs 17 residues. V lost 3 bases and J 8 bases, leaving 20 bases between the germline ends. Germline-derived CDR1 and CDR2 are MGHRA and YSYEKL. The CDR3 spells CASSHGKQGGSYSPLHF. DNA for the CDR3: TGCGCCAGCAGCCACGGTAAACAGGGAGGTTCGTATTCACCCCTCCACTTT.

This chain links TRBV10-2 with TRBJ2-1, with D perhaps TRBD2 (6 bases). The CDR3 is made up of 13 amino acids. From germline, CDR1 is WSHSY and CDR2 SAAADI. V was cut by 5 bases and J by 5 bases, with 10 bases left in between. CDR3 residues: CASSHLAHNEQFF. CDR3 nucleotide sequence: TGCGCCAGCAGTCATCTAGCGCACAATGAGCAGTTCTTC.

This clonotype has a handful of counts. The chain uses TRBV24-1 and TRBJ2-3; D not certain. Between the trimmed V and J ends, which lost 5 bases and 3 bases, there was a span of 14 bases. The CDR3 extends over 15 amino acids. Per the germline V gene, CDR1 is KGHDR and CDR2 is SFDVKD. CDR3 nucleotides: TGTGCCACCAGTGTGGAGCTCCAACGGACAGATACGCAGTATTTT. The encoded protein is CATSVELQRTDTQYF.

The chain has TRBV10-3 and TRBJ2-7; TRBD1 is a possible D gene (6 bases). The CDR3 length is 13 residues. CDR1 is ENHRY, CDR2 SYGVKD, per germline. Trimming took 7 bases from V and 5 from J, leaving 15 bases between them. Here the CDR3 reads CAIKGEGLHEQYF. DNA of the CDR3: TGTGCCATCAAGGGGGAAGGGTTGCACGAGCAGTACTTC.